Shown below are 8 T cell receptor beta chains from a single sample sequenced in a study of blood T cell repertoires in COVID-19 (dated by TCRdb to the early 2020s). The library was obtained by the immunoSEQ multiplex PCR assay. Here the immuneACCESS table is served through TCRdb, limited to in-frame sequences with V and J called. Missing clones are a known gap in these copies; in checked studies unresolved V genes cover under half, and the rest lacks a known reason. Across this sample there are tens of thousands of clones, with approximately 83% seen only once. The ten top clones hold more than 12% of the sample. Material for sequencing was peripheral blood. These TCRs come from a human donor in a cohort sampled during active COVID-19.

The sample holds a few counts of this clone. This CDR3 reads CASSLGGGSNQPQHF. In nucleotides, the CDR3 is TGCGCCAGCAGCTTGGGAGGGGGCAGCAATCAGCCCCAGCATTTT. This sequence joins TRBV5-1 and TRBJ1-5, with TRBD1 identical over 7 bases. This CDR3 has 15 residues. In germline, CDR1 is SGHRS, CDR2 YFSETQ. The V and J ends lost 0 bases and 1 base, in that order; junction bases with no gene match: 1.

V and J are TRBV7-2 and TRBJ2-7; D is perhaps TRBD1 (5 bases). The V end lost 6 bases, the J end lost 4 bases, and 13 bases lay between the germline ends. Germline CDR1 SGHTA, CDR2 FQGNSA. The CDR3 extends over 13 amino acids. Here the CDR3 DNA reads TGTGCCAGCAGACCAGGGAAAGGGTACGAGCAGTACTTC. This sequence encodes CASRPGKGYEQYF.

This chain joins TRBV28 and TRBJ1-1; perhaps TRBD1 as D (6 bases). The CDR3 is made up of 18 amino acids. CDR1 and CDR2 from the germline V gene are MDHEN and SYDVKM. The ends were cut back, 8 bases at V and 1 base at J, with 26 bases in the middle. The CDR3 sequence is CASELRRGARGGNTEAFF. Written as DNA, the CDR3 is TGTGCCAGCGAACTAAGGCGGGGGGCACGAGGGGGGAACACTGAAGCTTTCTTT.

The chain uses TRBV5-1 and TRBJ2-1; 9 nucleotides align to TRBD1. Germline V gene lookup returns CDR1 SGHRS and CDR2 YFSETQ. CDR3 size: 15 residues. Losses at the gene ends were 3 bases for V and 1 base for J; bases not matched to a gene: 2. CDR3 sequence: CASSSQGASYNEQFF. In nucleotides, the CDR3 is TGCGCCAGCAGCTCACAGGGGGCGTCCTACAATGAGCAGTTCTTC.

CDR3: CASSLASGSDTQYF. CDR3 nucleotide sequence: TGTGCCAGCAGCTTAGCGAGCGGGAGTGATACGCAGTATTTT. This chain joins TRBV7-2 and TRBJ2-3, with 8 bases identical to TRBD2. The length of the CDR3 is 14 residues. V was clipped by 0 bases and J by 6 bases; unmatched bases: 2. Germline V lookup: CDR1 SGHTA, CDR2 FQGNSA.

The gene calls are TRBV7-3 and TRBJ2-5, with D possibly TRBD1 on 6 matching bases. The CDR3 is made up of 13 amino acids. V was pared by 5 bases and J by 5 bases, with 12 bases between. CDR1 is SGHTA, CDR2 FQGTGA, per germline. The CDR3 DNA follows: TGTGCCAGCAGCCCCGGTCAGGGGGAGACCCAGTACTTC. Its translation: CASSPGQGETQYF.

This clone has a single count. The chain is built from TRBV7-9 and TRBJ2-1, with D tentatively TRBD2 (5 bases). The CDR3 has 13 amino acids. CDR1 and CDR2 (germline): SEHNR, FQNEAQ (reference sequence). V lost 7 bases to trimming and J lost 6 bases, with 13 bases between them. This CDR3 reads CASIADWANEQFF. CDR3 bases: TGTGCCAGCATCGCGGACTGGGCCAATGAGCAGTTCTTC. Drawing the rest from reference TRBV7-9 and TRBJ2-1, the complete variable domain is DTGVSQNPRHKITKRGQNVTFRCDPISEHNRLYWYRQTLGQGPEFLTYFQNEAQLEKSRLLSDRFSAERPKGSFSTLEIQRTEQGDSAMYLCASIADWANEQFFGPGTRLTVL.

This rearrangement joins TRBV11-2 to TRBJ1-6; 10 bases match TRBD1. The junction had 5 bases not matched to a gene; V was cut back by 3 bases and J by 9 bases. The CDR3 has 15 amino acids. Per the germline V gene, CDR1 is SGHAT and CDR2 is FQNNGV. CDR3 nucleotides: TGTGCCAGCAGCTTCGGGACAGGGGAAGGTTCACCCCTCCACTTT. It translates to CASSFGTGEGSPLHF.